The entry that follows covers one TCR beta chain sequence. Its matching antigen is unknown. The template for TCR beta VDJ and CDR3 sequence profiling was genomic DNA. TCRdb re-analysed the reads in MiXCR, keeping a single row per CDR3 protein. The sample lists a few hundred thousand distinct CDR3 sequences, roughly 64% occurring once. The data derive from a study of CD8+CD57+ T cells in acquired aplastic anemia. Study summary: Average DNA yield from sorted CD4+ and CD8+ cells was approximately 3 ug. CD4+ cell libraries from healthy donors averaged about 11 million reads. Study conclusions and caveats: The study found no significant CD8+ Simpson's diversity difference between patients and controls. Overlap between patients and controls comprised about 30 CD8+ CDR3 sequences.

In germline, CDR1 is SGHRS, CDR2 YFSETQ. V was pared by 4 bases and J by 9 bases, with 10 bases of the junction left unmatched. This CDR3 contains 14 residues. The chain combines TRBV5-1 with TRBJ2-1, with 7 bases identical to TRBD1. The source is a human donor in good health, serving as a control. The sample was sorted CD4+, CD8+, or CD8+CD57+ T cells (not recorded which) from PBMCs. The CDR3 DNA reads TGCGCCAGCAGCGGTTTGAAGGGGGCCGGTGAGCAGTTCTTC. The encoded protein is CASSGLKGAGEQFF.